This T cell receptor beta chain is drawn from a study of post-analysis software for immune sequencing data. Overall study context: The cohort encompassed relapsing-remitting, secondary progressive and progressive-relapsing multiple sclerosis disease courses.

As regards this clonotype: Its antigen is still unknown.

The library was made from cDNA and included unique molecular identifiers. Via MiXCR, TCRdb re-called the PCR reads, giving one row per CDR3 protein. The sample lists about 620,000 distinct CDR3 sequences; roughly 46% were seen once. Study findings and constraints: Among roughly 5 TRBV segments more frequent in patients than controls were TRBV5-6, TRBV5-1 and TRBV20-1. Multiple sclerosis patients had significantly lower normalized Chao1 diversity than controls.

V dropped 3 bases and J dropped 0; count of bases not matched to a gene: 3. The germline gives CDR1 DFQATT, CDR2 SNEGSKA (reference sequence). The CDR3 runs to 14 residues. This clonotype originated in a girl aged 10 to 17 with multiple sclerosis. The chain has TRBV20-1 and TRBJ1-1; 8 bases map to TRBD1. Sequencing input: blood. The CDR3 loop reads CSASGDRLNTEAFF. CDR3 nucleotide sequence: TGCAGTGCTAGCGGGGACAGGTTGAACACTGAAGCTTTCTTT.